This T cell receptor beta chain stems from a study of blood T cell repertoires in COVID-19. In the source study's methods: Amplification from reference gene primers served as the basis for estimated nucleated cell counts. TCRdb keeps only in-frame clones here, not all; method: immunoSEQ multiplex PCR. Clone size and the V and J calls come from that table; the DNA yielded D and trimming. Here the sample spans fewer than 200,000 clones, less than 90% being singletons. The participants were between roughly 18 and 100 years old and came from 20 to 30 US areas. Germline-derived CDR1 and CDR2 are LGHNA and YNFKEQ. V shed 4 bases, J shed 1 base, and the junction held 6 bases outside the gene matches. The length of the CDR3 is 16 residues.

Sequenced sample: PBMCs or T cells enriched from blood (not recorded which). V usage is TRBV4-2 and J usage is TRBJ2-1; 8 positions match TRBD2. This receptor was identified in a human donor with acute COVID-19. The donor label of this sample is uncertain. The CDR3 protein is CASSRLERGSYNEQFF. The CDR3 nucleotides are TGTGCCAGCAGCCGTCTGGAGCGGGGGTCCTACAATGAGCAGTTCTTC.